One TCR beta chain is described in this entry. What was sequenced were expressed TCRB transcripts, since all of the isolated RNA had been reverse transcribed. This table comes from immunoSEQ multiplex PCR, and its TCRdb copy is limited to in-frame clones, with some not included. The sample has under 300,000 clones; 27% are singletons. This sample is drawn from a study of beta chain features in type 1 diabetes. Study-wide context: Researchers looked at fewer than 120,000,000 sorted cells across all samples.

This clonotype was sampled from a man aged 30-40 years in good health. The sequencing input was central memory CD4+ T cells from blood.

This chain's CDR3 is CASTGNNEQFF. The CDR3, as DNA: TGTGCCAGCACGGGGAACAATGAGCAGTTCTTC. The rearrangement links TRBV2 to TRBJ2-1; a possible D gene is TRBD2 (5 bases). Germline V gene data show CDR1 as SNHLY and CDR2 as FYNNEI. This CDR3 is built from 11 residues. Trimming cost V 7 bases and J 5 bases, with 6 bases left between them.